This record covers a single TCR beta chain. As yet, its antigen is unknown. CDR1 is LGHNA, CDR2 YNFKEQ, per germline. Trimming removed 2 bases from V and 8 bases from J; junction bases left unmatched: 8. The CDR3 is 16 amino acids. This entry belongs to a study of CD8 T cells in ankylosing spondylitis. General study points: Disease-linked clones, CD8+, were relatively rare in peripheral blood. One TCR beta motif, made up of roughly eight highly homologous variants, appeared characteristic of ankylosing spondylitis blood. Significant enrichment of disease-linked clones was reportedly seen in matched ankylosing spondylitis synovial fluid. Some of these motif variants have turned up before, in reports on reactive arthritis synovial fluid and blood.

Quantitative 5'-RACE with molecular barcodes generated TCR beta libraries. TCRdb recomputed calls from the 5' RACE reads with MiXCR, one row per CDR3 protein. The sample includes hundreds of thousands of distinct CDR3 sequences, 10% to 15% of them seen just once. The specimen sequenced was blood, either unsorted or a sorted T cell fraction (not recorded which). The receptor's source is a male donor with ankylosing spondylitis. The chain recombines TRBV4-2 with TRBJ2-1, with 11 bases identical to TRBD2. Here the CDR3 reads CASSQPIAGGPDEQFF. Here the CDR3 DNA reads TGTGCCAGCAGCCAACCTATAGCGGGAGGGCCCGATGAGCAGTTCTTC.